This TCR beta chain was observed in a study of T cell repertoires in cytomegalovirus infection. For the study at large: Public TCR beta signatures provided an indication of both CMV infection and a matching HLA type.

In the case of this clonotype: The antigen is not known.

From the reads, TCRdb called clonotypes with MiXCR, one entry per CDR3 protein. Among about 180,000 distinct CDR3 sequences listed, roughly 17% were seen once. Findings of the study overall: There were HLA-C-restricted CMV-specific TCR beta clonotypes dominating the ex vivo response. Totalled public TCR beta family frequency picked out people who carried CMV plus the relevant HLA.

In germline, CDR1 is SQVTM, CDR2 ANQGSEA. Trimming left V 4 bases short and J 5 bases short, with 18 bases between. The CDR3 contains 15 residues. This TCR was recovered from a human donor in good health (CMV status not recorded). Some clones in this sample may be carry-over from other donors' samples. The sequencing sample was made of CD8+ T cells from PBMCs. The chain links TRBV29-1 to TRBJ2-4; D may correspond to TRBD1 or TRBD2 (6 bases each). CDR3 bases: TGCAGCGTTGGCGAAGGGGGGCTCAGTGAAAACATTCAGTACTTC. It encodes CSVGEGGLSENIQYF.